Included here is one T cell receptor (beta chain) sequence, with context. Its antigen remains undetermined. No DNA is shown, since the ends of the CDR3 on it are uncertain; the CDR3 is the one TCRdb lists. This entry is derived from a study of T cell repertoires in cytomegalovirus infection (dated by TCRdb to 2018 to 2020). At the level of the whole study: Recently identified HLA-C-restricted CMV epitopes, whose presentation resists viral immunomodulation, were targeted by peptide stimulations together with well-studied HLA-B-restricted epitopes. Donor HLA type was relevant to the analysis, as public TCR beta signatures indicated carriage of CMV infection together with the matching HLA type. Findings and caveats that apply to the study as a whole: In the ex vivo response, HLA-C-restricted CMV-specific TCR beta clonotypes were dominant, and in two of eight donors the single most frequent clonotype came from this HLA-C-restricted group. Carriers of CMV infection plus the relevant HLA type were discriminated by the cumulative frequency of public TCR beta family members in the study cohort and in an independent approximately 350-donor cohort.

From cysteine to phenylalanine, the CDR3 is 15 amino acids long. Instrument used: Illumina HiSeq 1500. TCRdb itself trimmed the public reads at Q25 with fastp, ran MiXCR and retained productive beta chains. Duplicate CDR3 protein sequences are folded into a single record with the most common DNA and genes. The sample contains about 900,000 distinct CDR3 sequences, around 32% of them found a single time. The top ten hold roughly an eighth of the sample. The intended sense of this specimen's treatment or condition label: in vitro stimulation with specific CMV peptide epitopes to enrich CMV-specific T cells.

This chain is built from TRBV12-3 or TRBV12-4 and TRBJ1-3; the D call in the table, TRBD1, was not verified against the DNA. This receptor was obtained from a human donor in good health (CMV status not recorded). Some clones in this sample may be carry-over from other donors' samples. The material was cultured CD8+ T cells from PBMCs, obtained from culture after CMV antigen stimulation. CDR3 protein: CANSLVMGQNLFEYF.